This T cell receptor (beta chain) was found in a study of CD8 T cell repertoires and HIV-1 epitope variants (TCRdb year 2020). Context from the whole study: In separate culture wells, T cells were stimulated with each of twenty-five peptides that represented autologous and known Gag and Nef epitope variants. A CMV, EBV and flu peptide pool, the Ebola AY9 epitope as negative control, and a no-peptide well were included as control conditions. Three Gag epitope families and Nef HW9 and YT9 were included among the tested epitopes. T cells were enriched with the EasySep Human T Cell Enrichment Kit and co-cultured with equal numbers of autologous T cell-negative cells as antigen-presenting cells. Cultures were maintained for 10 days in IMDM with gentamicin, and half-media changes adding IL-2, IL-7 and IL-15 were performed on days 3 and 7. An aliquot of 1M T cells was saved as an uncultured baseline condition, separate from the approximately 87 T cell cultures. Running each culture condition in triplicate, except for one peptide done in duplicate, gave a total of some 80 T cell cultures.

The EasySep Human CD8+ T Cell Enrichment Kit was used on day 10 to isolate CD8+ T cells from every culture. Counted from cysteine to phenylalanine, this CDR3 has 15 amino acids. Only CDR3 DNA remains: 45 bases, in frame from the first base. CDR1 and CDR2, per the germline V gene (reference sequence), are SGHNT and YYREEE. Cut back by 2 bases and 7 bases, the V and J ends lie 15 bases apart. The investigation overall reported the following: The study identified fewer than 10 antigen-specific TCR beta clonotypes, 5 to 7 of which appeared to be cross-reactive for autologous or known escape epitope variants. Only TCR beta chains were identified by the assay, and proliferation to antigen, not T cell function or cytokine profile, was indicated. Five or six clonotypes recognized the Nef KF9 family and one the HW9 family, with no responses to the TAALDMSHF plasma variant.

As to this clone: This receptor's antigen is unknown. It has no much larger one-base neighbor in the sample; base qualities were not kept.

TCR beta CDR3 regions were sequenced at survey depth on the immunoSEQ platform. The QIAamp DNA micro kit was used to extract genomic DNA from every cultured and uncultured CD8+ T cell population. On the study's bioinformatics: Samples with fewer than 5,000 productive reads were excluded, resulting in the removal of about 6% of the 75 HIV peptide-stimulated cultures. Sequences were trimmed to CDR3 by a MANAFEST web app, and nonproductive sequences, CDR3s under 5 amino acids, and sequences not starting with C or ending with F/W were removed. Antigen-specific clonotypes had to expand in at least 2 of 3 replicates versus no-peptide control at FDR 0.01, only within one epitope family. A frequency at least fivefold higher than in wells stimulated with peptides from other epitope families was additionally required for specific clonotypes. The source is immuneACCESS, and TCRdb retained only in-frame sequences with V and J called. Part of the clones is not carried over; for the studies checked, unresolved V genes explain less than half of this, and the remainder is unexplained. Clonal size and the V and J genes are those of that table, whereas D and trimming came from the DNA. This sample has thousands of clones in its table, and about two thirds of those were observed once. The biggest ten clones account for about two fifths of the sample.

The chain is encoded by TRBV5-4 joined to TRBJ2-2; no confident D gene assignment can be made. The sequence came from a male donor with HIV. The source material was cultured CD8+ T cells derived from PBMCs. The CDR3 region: CASSFFGTSGGELFF. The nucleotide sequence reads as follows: TGTGCCAGCAGCTTCTTTGGCACCTCAGGCGGGGAGCTGTTTTTT.